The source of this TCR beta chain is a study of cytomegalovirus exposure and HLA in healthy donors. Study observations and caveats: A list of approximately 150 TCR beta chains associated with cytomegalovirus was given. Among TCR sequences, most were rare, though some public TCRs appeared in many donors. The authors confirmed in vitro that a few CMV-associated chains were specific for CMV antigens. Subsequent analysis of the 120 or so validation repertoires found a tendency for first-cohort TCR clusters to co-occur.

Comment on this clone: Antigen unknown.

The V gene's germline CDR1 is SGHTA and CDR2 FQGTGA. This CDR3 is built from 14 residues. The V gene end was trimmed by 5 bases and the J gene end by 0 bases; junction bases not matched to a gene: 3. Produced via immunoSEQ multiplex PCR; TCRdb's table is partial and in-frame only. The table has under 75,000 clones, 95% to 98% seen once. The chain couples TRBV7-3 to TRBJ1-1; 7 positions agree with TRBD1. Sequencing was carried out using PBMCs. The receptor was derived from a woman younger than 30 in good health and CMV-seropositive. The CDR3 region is CASSPGTVNTEAFF. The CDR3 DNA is TGTGCCAGCAGCCCCGGGACAGTGAACACTGAAGCTTTCTTT.